The 23 T cell receptor beta chains below were found in one sample sequenced in a study of beta chain features in type 1 diabetes. Study findings and constraints: TCRB CDR3s were moderately but significantly shorter in Type 1 diabetes patients in all four CD4+ subsets.

Their antigens remain unidentified. Expressed TCRB transcripts got sequenced, as all isolated RNA was reverse transcribed. Sequenced by immunoSEQ multiplex PCR; TCRdb stores in-frame clones only, minus some. The table shows 630,000 or so clones, with over 12% occurring only once. The sample was naive CD4+ T cells from blood. Receptors were obtained from a man younger than 35 with type 1 diabetes.

The sample holds a few counts of this clone. The chain carries TRBV23-1 and TRBJ2-3; D is possibly TRBD1 (6 bases). TRBV23-1 is identified as an open reading frame with a role that is uncertain. The ends were cut back, 8 bases at V and 4 bases at J, with 19 bases in the middle. This CDR3 comprises 15 residues. For the CDR3, the DNA is TGCGCCAGCCAGGGGCGGATAGCGTTCGCAGATACGCAGTATTTT. Translating gives CASQGRIAFADTQYF.

This clone was detected only a few times. The V and J genes are TRBV27 and TRBJ1-2; D ambiguous. The CDR3 runs 12 residues. Between the trimmed V and J ends, which lost 5 bases and 9 bases, there was a span of 13 bases. The germline gives CDR1 MNHEY, CDR2 SMNVEV (reference sequence). The CDR3 DNA sequence: TGTGCCAGCAGTAGCAAATCTAGGAGCTACACCTTC. Translated, it gives CASSSKSRSYTF.

The chain joins TRBV4-3 to TRBJ2-1; D gene unclear. Trimming shortened V by 3 bases and J by 0 bases, and 9 bases separated the two germline ends. The CDR3 spans 15 residues. Germline values: CDR1 LGHNA, CDR2 YSLEER. DNA for the CDR3: TGCGCCAGCAGCCACACAAAGAGCTCCTACAATGAGCAGTTCTTC. It codes for CASSHTKSSYNEQFF.

The gene calls are TRBV29-1 and TRBJ1-1; D remains unclear. CDR1 SQVTM and CDR2 ANQGSEA come from the germline V gene. The CDR3 totals 14 residues. Trimming pared 1 base from V and 0 bases from J, leaving 9 bases between. As DNA, the CDR3 is TGCAGCGTTGAAGTCCCAGGAATGAACACTGAAGCTTTCTTT. This codes for CSVEVPGMNTEAFF.

This clone was found a few times. This chain joins TRBV21-1 and TRBJ2-3; TRBD1, the D gene given by the table, was not confirmed from the DNA. TRBV21-1 is reported as a pseudogene. The CDR3 loop spans 17 amino acids. CDR3 protein: CASSNNRFPGYSDTQYF. The CDR3 DNA reads as TGTGCCAGCAGCAATAACAGGTTCCCCGGGTATTCGGATACGCAGTATTTT.

This clone has just a few counts. The V gene is TRBV11-2, the J gene TRBJ2-7; TRBD1 matches 9 bases. This CDR3 has 13 residues. After removal of 4 bases from V and 7 bases from J, the junction contained 5 bases not matched to a gene. Germline V gives CDR1 SGHAT, CDR2 FQNNGV. The CDR3, as DNA: TGTGCCAGCAGCTGGGACAGGGAGCGTGAGCAGTACTTC. Translated, it gives CASSWDREREQYF.

This clone occurred a few times. This chain's CDR3 is CASSLAGRNEQFF. The CDR3 nucleotides read TGTGCCAGCAGCCTCGCAGGGAGGAATGAGCAGTTCTTC. This chain links TRBV9 with TRBJ2-1, with D perhaps TRBD2 (6 bases). Germline V gene lookup returns CDR1 SGDLS and CDR2 YYNGEE. This CDR3 comprises 13 residues. The ends were cut back, 4 bases at V and 7 bases at J, with 12 bases in the middle.

The chain couples TRBV6-5 to TRBJ2-3; 7 bases line up with TRBD2. CDR1 is MNHEY, CDR2 SVGAGI, per germline. The V segment lost 7 bases and the J segment 4 bases; nucleotides outside the gene matches: 5. This CDR3 contains 13 residues. This chain's CDR3 is CASTPRGADTQYF. The DNA for the CDR3 is TGTGCCAGCACCCCACGGGGGGCAGATACGCAGTATTTT.

This clone occurred a few times. Other nucleotide sequences in the sample specify the same CDR3. The CDR3 DNA reads TGCGCCAGCAGCCCGCAAGGCGGGGAGCTGTTTTTT. Translated, it gives CASSPQGGELFF. The chain uses TRBV5-1 and TRBJ2-2; D is undetermined. This CDR3 is 12 amino acids long. The V and J ends lost 4 bases and 7 bases respectively, with 8 bases between them. The germline gives CDR1 SGHRS, CDR2 YFSETQ.

V gene TRBV29-1 combines with J gene TRBJ1-1; a weak D match, TRBD1 (6 bases). The CDR3 is made up of 11 amino acids. Germline assignment: CDR1 SQVTM and CDR2 ANQGSEA. Trimming removed 7 bases at V and 2 bases at J, with 8 bases between. CDR3 protein: CSARGNTEAFF. CDR3 DNA sequence: TGCAGCGCCAGGGGCAACACTGAAGCTTTCTTT.

V and J are TRBV5-1 and TRBJ2-3, with D perhaps given as TRBD1 or TRBD2 (5 bases each). CDR3 length: 15 residues. Between the trimmed V and J ends, which lost 4 bases and 4 bases, there was a span of 16 bases. CDR1 and CDR2 from the germline V gene are SGHRS and YFSETQ. CDR3 DNA sequence: TGCGCCAGCAGCGGAGGAGGTAGGGGAGCAGATACGCAGTATTTT. This codes for CASSGGGRGADTQYF.

This chain connects TRBV5-4 to TRBJ2-1; 11 bases are a match to TRBD2. Trimming took 4 bases from V and 7 from J; bases not matched to a gene: 7. CDR3 length: 15 amino acids. Germline V CDR1 and CDR2: SGHNT, YYREEE (reference sequence). CDR3 DNA sequence: TGTGCCAGCAGCCCCGGGACTAGCGGCTTAAATGAGCAGTTCTTC. This translates into CASSPGTSGLNEQFF.

In this sample, this clone turned up a few times. The V and J genes are TRBV7-2 and TRBJ2-5; D may be TRBD1 or TRBD2 (5 bases each). This CDR3 spans 15 amino acids. V was clipped by 5 bases and J by 5 bases, with 18 bases between them. In germline, CDR1 is SGHTA, CDR2 FQGNSA. This chain's CDR3 is CASSPRSGSGETQYF. The CDR3 DNA is TGTGCCAGCAGCCCCCGTTCAGGGAGTGGCGAGACCCAGTACTTC.

Only a few counts were recorded for this clone. This chain links TRBV10-3 with TRBJ2-7, with D perhaps matching TRBD1 (6 bases). This CDR3 has 14 residues. V was cut by 6 bases and J by 2 bases, with 14 bases left in between. From germline, CDR1 is ENHRY and CDR2 SYGVKD. CDR3 residues: CAISTRDKAYEQYF. The CDR3 coding sequence is TGTGCCATCAGCACCCGGGACAAGGCCTACGAGCAGTACTTC.

The chain is built from TRBV10-3 and TRBJ1-2; the D gene is possibly TRBD1 (5 bases). The V end lost 4 bases, the J end lost 2 bases, and 11 bases lay between the germline ends. Germline CDR1 ENHRY, CDR2 SYGVKD. The CDR3 runs to 14 residues. The CDR3 bases are TGTGCCATCAGTGTGGGGCACCGCAACTATGGCTACACCTTC. It codes for CAISVGHRNYGYTF.

This clone occurred a few times. Distinct nucleotide sequences in the sample also encode this CDR3. The chain employs TRBV30 and TRBJ2-3; D remains unclear. Germline V gene data show CDR1 as GTSNPN and CDR2 as SVGIG (reference sequence). V lost 4 bases to trimming and J lost 1 base, with 3 bases between them. The CDR3 loop spans 11 amino acids. The CDR3 DNA is TGTGCCTGGACAGGCACAGATACGCAGTATTTT. This translates into CAWTGTDTQYF.

The chain combines TRBV7-9 with TRBJ2-1, with D perhaps matching TRBD1 (6 bases). Per the germline V gene, CDR1 is SEHNR and CDR2 is FQNEAQ (reference sequence). This CDR3 spans 15 amino acids. V lost 7 bases, J lost 6 bases, and 19 bases lay in between. The DNA for the CDR3 is TGTGCCAGCACCTTCTTGGGCGGACAGTCCAATGAGCAGTTCTTC. Protein: CASTFLGGQSNEQFF.

The chain is built from TRBV30 and TRBJ2-7; a weak D match, TRBD2 (6 bases). CDR1 GTSNPN and CDR2 SVGIG come from the germline V gene (reference sequence). This CDR3 comprises 12 residues. The germline V and J ends were trimmed by 8 bases and 6 bases, with 17 bases remaining between them. CDR3 bases: TGTGCCAGACTAGGGAAGGGAGGCGAGCAGTACTTC. This translates into CARLGKGGEQYF.

This clone has more than one count but fewer than ten. The J gene is TRBJ2-7, the V gene TRBV11-2; weak D call: TRBD1 (5 bases). CDR3 size: 13 residues. Germline V gene sequence: CDR1 SGHAT, CDR2 FQNNGV. Trimming cost V 5 bases and J 6 bases, with 14 bases left between them. CDR3 residues: CASSPITGLEQYF. The CDR3 region has the DNA TGTGCCAGCAGCCCCATAACAGGTCTCGAGCAGTACTTC.

The table lists this clone with a few counts. The V call is TRBV29-1, the J call TRBJ2-7, with 9 bases aligning to TRBD1. The J segment lost 0 bases and the V segment lost 4 bases, leaving 7 bases of the junction unmatched. Germline CDR1 SQVTM, CDR2 ANQGSEA. This CDR3 is built from 15 residues. CDR3 nucleotides: TGCAGCGTTGTCCAGGGACAGGGAGGCTCCTACGAGCAGTACTTC. Its protein product is CSVVQGQGGSYEQYF.

This clone was recorded a few times. The chain is built from TRBV4-2 and TRBJ2-7, with a possible D match to TRBD1 (6 bases). Trimming pared 4 bases from V and 3 bases from J, leaving 19 bases between. Germline CDR1 is LGHNA and CDR2 is YNFKEQ. This CDR3 has 16 residues. The CDR3 is CASSPAWGRGDYEQYF. CDR3 nucleotides: TGTGCCAGCAGCCCAGCCTGGGGCAGGGGAGACTACGAGCAGTACTTC.

This clone was recorded a few times. V is TRBV11-2 and J is TRBJ1-2, with D tentatively TRBD1 (5 bases). Germline V gene sequence: CDR1 SGHAT, CDR2 FQNNGV. The V and J ends lost 0 bases and 4 bases respectively, with 6 bases between them. The CDR3 is 13 residues long. CDR3 amino acids: CASSLDGTYGYTF. The CDR3 DNA sequence: TGTGCCAGCAGCTTAGACGGGACCTATGGCTACACCTTC.

With respect to this clone: This sample includes further DNA sequences coding for the same CDR3. J is TRBJ1-1 and V is TRBV9; D gene unclear. Germline loops: CDR1 SGDLS, CDR2 YYNGEE. This CDR3 region has 13 residues. The V end lost 0 bases, the J end lost 1 base, and 4 bases lay between the germline ends. CDR3 in DNA: TGTGCCAGCAGCGTAGCGGGGAACACTGAAGCTTTCTTT. It codes for CASSVAGNTEAFF.